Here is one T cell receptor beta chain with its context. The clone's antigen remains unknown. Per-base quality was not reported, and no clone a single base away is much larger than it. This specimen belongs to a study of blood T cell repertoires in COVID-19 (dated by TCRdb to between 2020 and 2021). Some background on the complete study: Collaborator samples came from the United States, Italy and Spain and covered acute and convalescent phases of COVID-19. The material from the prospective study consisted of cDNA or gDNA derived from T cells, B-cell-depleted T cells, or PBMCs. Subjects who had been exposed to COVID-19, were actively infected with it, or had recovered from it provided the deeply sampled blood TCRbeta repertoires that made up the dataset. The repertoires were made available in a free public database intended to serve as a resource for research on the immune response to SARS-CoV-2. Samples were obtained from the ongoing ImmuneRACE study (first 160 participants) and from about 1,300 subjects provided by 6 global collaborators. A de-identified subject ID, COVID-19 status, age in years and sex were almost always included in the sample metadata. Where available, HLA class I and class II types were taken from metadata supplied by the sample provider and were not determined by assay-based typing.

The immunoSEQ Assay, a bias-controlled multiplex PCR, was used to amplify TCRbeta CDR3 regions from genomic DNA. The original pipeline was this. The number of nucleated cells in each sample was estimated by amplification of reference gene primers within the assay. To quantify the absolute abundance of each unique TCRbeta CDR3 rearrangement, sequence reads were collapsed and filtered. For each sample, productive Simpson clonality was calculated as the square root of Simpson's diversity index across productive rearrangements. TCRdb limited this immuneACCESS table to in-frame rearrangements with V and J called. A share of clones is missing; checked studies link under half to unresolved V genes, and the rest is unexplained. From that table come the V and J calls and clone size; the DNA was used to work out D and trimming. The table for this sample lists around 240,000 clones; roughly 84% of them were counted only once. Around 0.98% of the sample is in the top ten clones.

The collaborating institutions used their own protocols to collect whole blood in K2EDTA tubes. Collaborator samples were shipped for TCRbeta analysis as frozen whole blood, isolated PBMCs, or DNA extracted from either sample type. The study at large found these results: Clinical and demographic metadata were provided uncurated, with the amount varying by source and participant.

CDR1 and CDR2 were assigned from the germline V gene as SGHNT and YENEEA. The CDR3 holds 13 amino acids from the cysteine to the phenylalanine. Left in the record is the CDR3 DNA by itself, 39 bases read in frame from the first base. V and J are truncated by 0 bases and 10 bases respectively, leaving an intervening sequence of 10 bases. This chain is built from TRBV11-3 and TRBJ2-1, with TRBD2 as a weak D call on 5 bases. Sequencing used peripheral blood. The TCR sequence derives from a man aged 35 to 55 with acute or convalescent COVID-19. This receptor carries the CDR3 CASSLDRRSEQFF. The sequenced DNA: TGTGCCAGCAGCTTAGACAGGAGGTCAGAGCAGTTCTTC.